One sample yielded the 20 T cell receptor beta chains listed below, sequenced in a study of cytomegalovirus exposure and HLA in healthy donors. The primer mix had 60 Vbeta and 13 Jbeta primers. Clones were read by immunoSEQ multiplex PCR, and TCRdb kept only the in-frame ones, dropping some. The sample has about 200,000 clones, 70% to 80% seen once; the top ten hold around 0.38%. The sample consisted of PBMCs. All receptors derive from a male donor in good health and CMV-seropositive.

The chain recombines TRBV14 with TRBJ2-1; D is unresolved. The CDR3 consists of 11 residues. Germline V gene data show CDR1 as SGHDN and CDR2 as FVKESK. V gave up 4 bases and J gave up 9 bases, with 7 bases separating them. CDR3 bases: TGTGCCAGCAGCCCCCATTCTGAGCAGTTCTTC. As protein: CASSPHSEQFF.

This clone appeared once. The chain couples TRBV9 to TRBJ2-2; possibly TRBD1 for D (6 bases). The germline V and J ends were trimmed by 6 bases and 2 bases, with 11 bases remaining between them. There are 14 residues in the CDR3. Germline V gives CDR1 SGDLS, CDR2 YYNGEE. CDR3: CASKRTENTGELFF. The CDR3, as DNA: TGTGCCAGCAAAAGGACAGAAAACACCGGGGAGCTGTTTTTT.

J is TRBJ2-3 and V is TRBV5-6; a possible D gene is TRBD1 (5 bases). CDR1 is SGHDT, CDR2 YYEEEE, per germline. The CDR3 is 17 residues long. With 4 bases removed from V and 5 bases from J, the gap between germline ends came to 23 bases. The CDR3 DNA reads TGTGCCAGCAGCAGAGAGACCCGGACAAAGTTGGGAGATACGCAGTATTTT. It codes for CASSRETRTKLGDTQYF.

This chain connects TRBV21-1 to TRBJ2-5; no DNA check was done on the table's D call, TRBD1. The last part of the DNA fits TRBJ2-7 better; the J call may be wrong. TRBV21-1 is shown as a pseudogene. This CDR3 has 21 residues. CDR3 sequence: CASSKEGRQGVTVPLTYEQYF. The CDR3 DNA is TGTGCCAGCAGCAAAGAGGGGAGACAGGGGGTGACCGTTCCGCTCACCTACGAGCAGTACTTC.

The rearrangement uses TRBV27 and TRBJ1-4; D call uncertain. Germline assignment: CDR1 MNHEY and CDR2 SMNVEV (reference sequence). V lost 4 bases and J 0 bases, leaving 3 bases between the germline ends. There are 13 residues in the CDR3. The chain's CDR3 is CASSSSTNEKLFF. CDR3 in DNA: TGTGCCAGCAGTTCCTCAACTAATGAAAAACTGTTTTTT.

The V call is TRBV7-2, the J call TRBJ1-1; no definite D call. CDR3 length equals 13 residues. Germline V lookup: CDR1 SGHTA, CDR2 FQGNSA. With 1 base removed from V and 1 base from J, the gap between germline ends came to 4 bases. CDR3 nucleotides: TGTGCCAGCAGCTTAGGCAGGAACACTGAAGCTTTCTTT. This sequence encodes CASSLGRNTEAFF.

The J gene is TRBJ1-3, the V gene TRBV28; unclear D gene. CDR3 length equals 15 residues. Germline values: CDR1 MDHEN, CDR2 SYDVKM. Between the trimmed V and J ends, which lost 5 bases and 0 bases, there was a span of 11 bases. Here the CDR3 DNA reads TGTGCCAGCAGTCCGCGACAAGTCTCTGGAAACACCATATATTTT. It translates to CASSPRQVSGNTIYF. Based on the CDR3 plus reference TRBV28 and TRBJ1-3, the full variable domain is DVKVTQSSRYLVKRTGEKVFLECVQDMDHENMFWYRQDPGLGLRLIYFSYDVKMKEKGDIPEGYSVSREKKERFSLILESASTNQTSMYLCASSPRQVSGNTIYFGEGSWLTVV.

In its sample, this clone was seen once. V is TRBV7-7 and J is TRBJ2-2; D perhaps matches TRBD2 (6 bases). The V gene's germline CDR1 is SSHAT and CDR2 FNYEAQ (reference sequence). The CDR3 consists of 14 residues. The V and J ends lost 1 base and 4 bases respectively, with 7 bases between them. The CDR3 spells CASSLGGGTGELFF. The CDR3, as DNA: TGTGCCAGCAGCTTAGGGGGAGGCACCGGGGAGCTGTTTTTT.

V gene TRBV7-2 combines with J gene TRBJ2-2; D is perhaps TRBD2 (5 bases). The CDR3 contains 14 residues. Trimming took off 1 base at V and 3 bases at J, with 6 bases between the two ends. Germline V CDR1 and CDR2: SGHTA, FQGNSA. The CDR3 sequence is CASSLVGDTGELFF. The CDR3 DNA reads TGTGCCAGCAGCTTAGTGGGAGACACCGGGGAGCTGTTTTTT.

The V call is TRBV7-9, the J call TRBJ1-1; D might be TRBD1 (6 bases). V dropped 6 bases and J dropped 10 bases, with 15 bases sitting between them. This CDR3 contains 12 residues. Looked up from germline, CDR1 is SEHNR and CDR2 is FQNEAQ (reference sequence). CDR3 nucleotide sequence: TGTGCCAGCAGTCTCACAGGGCCTGCAGCTTTCTTT. Residues: CASSLTGPAAFF.

This chain connects TRBV7-3 to TRBJ2-1; possibly TRBD2 for D (6 bases). In germline, CDR1 is SGHTA, CDR2 FQGTGA. The CDR3 has 15 amino acids. The V and J ends lost 3 bases and 6 bases respectively, with 15 bases between them. Here the CDR3 reads CASSFLHLGGNEQFF. CDR3 sequence (DNA): TGTGCCAGCAGCTTTTTGCACTTGGGGGGCAATGAGCAGTTCTTC. Full variable domain (remainder filled in from reference TRBV7-3 and TRBJ2-1): GAGVSQTPSNKVTEKGKYVELRCDPISGHTALYWYRQSLGQGPEFLIYFQGTGAADDSGLPNDRFFAVRPEGSVSTLKIQRTERGDSAVYLCASSFLHLGGNEQFFGPGTRLTVL.

This chain joins TRBV6-4 and TRBJ2-2; TRBD1 might be the D (6 bases). V was pared by 0 bases and J by 9 bases, with 11 bases between. CDR1 and CDR2 (germline): MRHNA, SNTAGT. The CDR3 is 14 amino acids. CDR3 DNA sequence: TGTGCCAGCAGTGACTCATCAGGGGACAGGGAGCTGTTTTTT. Translating gives CASSDSSGDRELFF.

The rearrangement links TRBV6-1 to TRBJ1-1; D gene ambiguous. Looked up from germline, CDR1 is MNHNS and CDR2 is SASEGT. This CDR3 is 15 amino acids long. V dropped 0 bases and J dropped 7 bases, with 15 bases sitting between them. The CDR3 reads CASSEAVWGGGEAFF. The CDR3 DNA sequence: TGTGCCAGCAGTGAAGCCGTTTGGGGAGGAGGTGAAGCTTTCTTT.

The V gene is TRBV29-1, the J gene TRBJ2-2; 11 bases agree with TRBD1. The ends lost 6 bases at V and 5 bases at J; junction bases unmatched: 11. Germline V gene data show CDR1 as SQVTM and CDR2 as ANQGSEA. The CDR3 sequence is 16 residues long. CDR3 coding DNA: TGCAGCGTCCCGAGGGCCGGGACAGGGGGAACCGGGGAGCTGTTTTTT. Its protein product is CSVPRAGTGGTGELFF.

The chain has TRBV2 and TRBJ1-1; a weak D match, TRBD1 (6 bases). V was shortened by 6 bases and J by 1 base, with 9 bases between the two germline ends. The germline CDR1 and CDR2 sequences are SNHLY and FYNNEI. The CDR3 has 13 amino acids. The CDR3 spells CASRTGENTEAFF. CDR3 DNA: TGTGCCAGCAGGACAGGCGAGAACACTGAAGCTTTCTTT.

Comment on this clone: An end of the junction differs from the germline gene, which may be a read error. This chain joins TRBV19 and TRBJ1-2, with 9 bases aligning to TRBD1. Germline lookup yields CDR1 LNHDA and CDR2 SQIVND (reference sequence). This CDR3 has 13 residues. The CDR3 loop is CASSVDGTGKHTF. The DNA of the CDR3 is TGTGCCAGTAGTGTAGACGGGACAGGGAAACACACCTTC.

The rearrangement joins TRBV7-9 to TRBJ1-2; TRBD1 aligns across 9 bases. J was trimmed by 8 bases and V by 7 bases; bases with no gene match: 8. Germline lookup yields CDR1 SEHNR and CDR2 FQNEAQ (reference sequence). The CDR3 contains 13 residues. The CDR3 coding sequence is TGTGCCAGCACCGAACAGGGGGCTGGAGGCTACACCTTC. Protein: CASTEQGAGGYTF.

This clone was picked up one time. This chain links TRBV11-2 with TRBJ2-7; a weak D match, TRBD2 (5 bases). V lost 5 bases and J lost 2, with 16 bases in between. The CDR3 covers 15 residues. In germline, CDR1 is SGHAT, CDR2 FQNNGV. CDR3 nucleotide sequence: TGTGCCAGCAGCACTAGAAGCTCGAATACCTACGAGCAGTACTTC. Its protein is CASSTRSSNTYEQYF.

The chain has TRBV5-1 and TRBJ1-1, with D possibly being TRBD1 (5 bases). This CDR3 spans 14 amino acids. The germline V gene encodes CDR1 SGHRS and CDR2 YFSETQ. V lost 1 base and J lost 1, with 8 bases in between. CDR3 sequence (DNA): TGCGCCAGCAGCTTGATTGACAGGAACACTGAAGCTTTCTTT. Protein product: CASSLIDRNTEAFF.

The chain recombines TRBV5-4 with TRBJ2-2; 10 nucleotides match TRBD1. With V trimmed by 3 bases and J by 3 bases, 5 bases remained unmatched. The CDR3 extends over 16 amino acids. CDR1 SGHNT and CDR2 YYREEE come from the germline V gene (reference sequence). CDR3 in DNA: TGTGCCAGCAGCTCCCCGACAGGGGGCTACACCGGGGAGCTGTTTTTT. This encodes CASSSPTGGYTGELFF.